This record looks at one TCR beta chain sequence and its context. What this receptor recognizes is not known. The input lacks base qualities; no much larger clone sits a single base away. These data are taken from a study of blood T cell repertoires in COVID-19 (dated by TCRdb to the early 2020s). In the study overall: Collaborator samples came from the United States, Italy and Spain and covered acute and convalescent phases of COVID-19. The sample metadata nearly always contained a de-identified subject ID, COVID-19 status, age in years and sex. A freely available public database, intended as a resource for researchers studying the immune response to SARS-CoV-2, is where the repertoires were released. Deeply sampled blood TCRbeta repertoires from subjects exposed to, actively infected with, or recovered from COVID-19 were included in the dataset. Where available, HLA class I and class II types were taken from metadata supplied by the sample provider and were not determined by assay-based typing. The samples were drawn from the first 160 participants of the ongoing ImmuneRACE study and from 1,254 subjects provided by 6 global collaborators. The material from the prospective study consisted of cDNA or gDNA derived from T cells, B-cell-depleted T cells, or PBMCs. Study-wide conclusions, independent of this receptor: The quantity of clinical and demographic metadata differed by source and by participant and was supplied without curation.

Collaborating institutions collected whole blood in K2EDTA tubes following their own protocols. For TCRbeta analysis, collaborators shipped samples in one of three forms: frozen whole blood, isolated PBMCs, or DNA extracted from either of those sample types. The immunoSEQ Assay, a bias-controlled multiplex PCR, was used to amplify TCRbeta CDR3 regions from genomic DNA. The study's own analysis went as follows. Within the assay, amplification of reference gene primers was used to estimate how many nucleated cells each sample contained. To quantify the absolute abundance of each unique TCRbeta CDR3 rearrangement, sequence reads were collapsed and filtered. For each sample, productive Simpson clonality was calculated as the square root of Simpson's diversity index across productive rearrangements. TCRdb retrieved this table from immuneACCESS and kept in-frame rearrangements only. Not all clones are present; in checked studies, unresolved V genes account for under half, and no reason is known for the remainder. V, J and clone size are those of that table, while D and trimming were read from the DNA. The sample table holds about 130,000 clones, of which more than 75% were seen once. The ten largest clones add up to about 2.5% of the sample.

The CDR3 contains 16 residues, cysteine and phenylalanine counted. Solely the CDR3 DNA is kept, with 48 bases framed from the first base. Here V drops 4 bases and J drops 8 bases, and the junction holds 12 bases not matched to any gene. CDR1 and CDR2 are read off the germline V gene as SGHDT and YYEEEE. The chain joins TRBV5-6 to TRBJ1-6, and 7 junctional nucleotides match TRBD1. The sequenced material came from peripheral blood. This sequence was found in a man in his forties or fifties with active COVID-19. The nucleotide sequence reads TGTGCCAGCAGCCCGTCAAGGGGGCATTGGGATTCACCCCTCCACTTT. This sequence encodes CASSPSRGHWDSPLHF.